This TCR beta chain originates from a study of graft-versus-host responses after intestinal transplantation. Overall study: Transplant types were multivisceral, liver-intestinal, or isolated intestinal. Tacrolimus plus steroids were given to all recipients for two to three years, preceded by anti-thymocyte globulin induction.

This CDR3 comprises 16 residues. With V trimmed by 2 bases and J by 0 bases, 4 bases remained unmatched. The germline V gene encodes CDR1 SGDLS and CDR2 YYNGEE. Clones were read by immunoSEQ multiplex PCR, and TCRdb kept only the in-frame ones, dropping some. The profile shows about 90,000 clones, roughly nine tenths of them singletons. Worth noting for this clone: Its antigen is still unknown.

Study-wide points: Declining HvG levels early post-transplant were linked to peak circulating GvH clone levels. The authors found GvH clones in recipient marrow, some appearing first in ileum or blood.

This receptor was taken from a human donor who received an intestinal transplant. The source was unstimulated CD8+ T cells sorted from spleen or lymph node cells, collected before intestinal transplant. The chain links TRBV9 to TRBJ1-3, with TRBD1 identical over 8 bases. CDR3 bases: TGTGCCAGCAGCGTTCGAACAGGGGGCTCTGGAAACACCATATATTTT. The encoded protein is CASSVRTGGSGNTIYF.